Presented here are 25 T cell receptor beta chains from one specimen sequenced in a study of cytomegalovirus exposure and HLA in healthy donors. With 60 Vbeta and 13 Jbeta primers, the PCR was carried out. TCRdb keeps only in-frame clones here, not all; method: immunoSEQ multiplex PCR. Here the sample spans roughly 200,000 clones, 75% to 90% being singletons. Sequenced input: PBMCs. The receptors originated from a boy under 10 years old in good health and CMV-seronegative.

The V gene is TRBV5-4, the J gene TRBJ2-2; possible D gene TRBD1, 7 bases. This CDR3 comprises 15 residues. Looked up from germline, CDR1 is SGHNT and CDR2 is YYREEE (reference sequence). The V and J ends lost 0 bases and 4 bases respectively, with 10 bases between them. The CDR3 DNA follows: TGTGCCAGCAGCTTGGGGCAGGGGGGCACCGGGGAGCTGTTTTTT. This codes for CASSLGQGGTGELFF.

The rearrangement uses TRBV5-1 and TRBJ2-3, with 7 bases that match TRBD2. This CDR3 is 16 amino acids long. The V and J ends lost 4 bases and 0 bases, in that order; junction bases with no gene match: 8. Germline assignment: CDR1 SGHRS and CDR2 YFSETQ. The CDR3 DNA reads TGCGCCAGCAGCAATAAACGAGCGGGGAGCACAGATACGCAGTATTTT. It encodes CASSNKRAGSTDTQYF.

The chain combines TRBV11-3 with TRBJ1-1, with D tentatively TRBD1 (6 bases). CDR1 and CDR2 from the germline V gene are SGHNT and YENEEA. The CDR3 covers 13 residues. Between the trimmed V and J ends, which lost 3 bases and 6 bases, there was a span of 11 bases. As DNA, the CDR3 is TGTGCCAGCAGCTTGACACAGGGAGCTGAAGCTTTCTTT. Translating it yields CASSLTQGAEAFF.

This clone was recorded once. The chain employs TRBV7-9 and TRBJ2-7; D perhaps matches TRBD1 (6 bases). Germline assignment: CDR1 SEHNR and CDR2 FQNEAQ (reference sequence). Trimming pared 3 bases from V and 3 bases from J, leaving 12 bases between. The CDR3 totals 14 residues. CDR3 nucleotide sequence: TGTGCCAGCAGCTTGGCAGCAGGGGTCTACGAGCAGTACTTC. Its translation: CASSLAAGVYEQYF.

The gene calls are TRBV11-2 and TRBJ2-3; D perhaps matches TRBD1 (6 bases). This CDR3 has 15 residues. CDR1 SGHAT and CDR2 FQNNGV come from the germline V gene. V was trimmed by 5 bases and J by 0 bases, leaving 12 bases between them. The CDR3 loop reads CASSRDQGSTDTQYF. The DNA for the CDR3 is TGTGCCAGCAGCCGGGACCAGGGGAGCACAGATACGCAGTATTTT.

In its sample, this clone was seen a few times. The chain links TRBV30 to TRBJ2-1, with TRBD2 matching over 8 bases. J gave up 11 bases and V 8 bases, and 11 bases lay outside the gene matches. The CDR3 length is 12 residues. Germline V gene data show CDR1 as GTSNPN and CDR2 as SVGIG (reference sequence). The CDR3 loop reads CAGTPGGVKQFF. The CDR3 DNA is TGTGCCGGAACACCCGGGGGGGTGAAGCAGTTCTTC.

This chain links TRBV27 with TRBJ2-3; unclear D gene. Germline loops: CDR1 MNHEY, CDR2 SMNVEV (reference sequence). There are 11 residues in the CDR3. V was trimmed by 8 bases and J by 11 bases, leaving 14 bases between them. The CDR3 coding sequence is TGTGCCAGCGGCTGGGCTCCCCAGCAGTATTTT. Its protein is CASGWAPQQYF.

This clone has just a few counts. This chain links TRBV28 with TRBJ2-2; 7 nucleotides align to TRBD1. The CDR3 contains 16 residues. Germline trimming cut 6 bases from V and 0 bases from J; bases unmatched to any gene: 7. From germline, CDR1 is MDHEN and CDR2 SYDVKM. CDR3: CASRGAGGTNTGELFF. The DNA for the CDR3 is TGTGCCAGCAGGGGAGCAGGGGGAACGAACACCGGGGAGCTGTTTTTT.

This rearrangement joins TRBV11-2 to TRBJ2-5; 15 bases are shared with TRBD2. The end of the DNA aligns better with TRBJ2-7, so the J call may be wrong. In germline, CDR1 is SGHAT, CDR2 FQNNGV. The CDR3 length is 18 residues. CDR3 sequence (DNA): TGTGCCAGCAGCTTAGTAGGGACTAGCGGGGGGAGCTCCTACGAGCAGTACTTC. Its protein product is CASSLVGTSGGSSYEQYF.

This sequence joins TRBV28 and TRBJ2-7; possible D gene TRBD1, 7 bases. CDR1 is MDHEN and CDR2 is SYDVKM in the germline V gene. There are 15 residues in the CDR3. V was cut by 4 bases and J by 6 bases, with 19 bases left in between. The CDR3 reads CASSSVEGARSEQYF. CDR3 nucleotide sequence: TGTGCCAGCAGTTCCGTGGAGGGGGCAAGATCCGAGCAGTACTTC.

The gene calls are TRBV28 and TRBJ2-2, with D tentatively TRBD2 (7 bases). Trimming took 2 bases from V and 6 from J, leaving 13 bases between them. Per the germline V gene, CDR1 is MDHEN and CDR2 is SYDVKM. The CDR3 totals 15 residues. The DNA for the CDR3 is TGTGCCAGCAGTTTAGGAGGGGGGGCGGCCGGGGAGCTGTTTTTT. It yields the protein CASSLGGGAAGELFF.

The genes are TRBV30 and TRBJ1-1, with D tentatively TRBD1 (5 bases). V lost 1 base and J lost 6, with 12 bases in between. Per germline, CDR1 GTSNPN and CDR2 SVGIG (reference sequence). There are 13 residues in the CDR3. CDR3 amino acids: CAWSAVGGAEAFF. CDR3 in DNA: TGTGCCTGGAGTGCGGTGGGGGGGGCTGAAGCTTTCTTT.

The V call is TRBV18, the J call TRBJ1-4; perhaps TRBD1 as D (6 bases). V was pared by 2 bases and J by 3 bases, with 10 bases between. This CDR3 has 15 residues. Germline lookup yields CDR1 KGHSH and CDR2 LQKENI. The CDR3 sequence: CASSPGTRANEKLFF. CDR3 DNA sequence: TGTGCCAGCTCACCAGGGACACGCGCTAATGAAAAACTGTTTTTT.

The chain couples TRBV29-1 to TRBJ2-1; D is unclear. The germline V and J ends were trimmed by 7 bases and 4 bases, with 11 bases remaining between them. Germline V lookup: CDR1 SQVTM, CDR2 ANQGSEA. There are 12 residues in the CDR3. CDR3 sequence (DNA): TGCAGCGGACCCCGGCGGTACAATGAGCAGTTCTTC. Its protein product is CSGPRRYNEQFF.

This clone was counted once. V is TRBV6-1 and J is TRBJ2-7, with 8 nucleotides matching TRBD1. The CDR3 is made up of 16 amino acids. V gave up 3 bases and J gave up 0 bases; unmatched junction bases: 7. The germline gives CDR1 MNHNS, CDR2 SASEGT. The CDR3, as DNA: TGTGCCAGCAGTGACCCTAGGACAGGGAGCTCCTACGAGCAGTACTTC. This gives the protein CASSDPRTGSSYEQYF.

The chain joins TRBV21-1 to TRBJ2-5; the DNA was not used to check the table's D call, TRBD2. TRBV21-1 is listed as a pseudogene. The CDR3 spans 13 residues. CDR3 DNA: TGTGCCAGCAGCAAAGACAGGGAGGGGACCCAGTACTTC. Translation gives CASSKDREGTQYF.

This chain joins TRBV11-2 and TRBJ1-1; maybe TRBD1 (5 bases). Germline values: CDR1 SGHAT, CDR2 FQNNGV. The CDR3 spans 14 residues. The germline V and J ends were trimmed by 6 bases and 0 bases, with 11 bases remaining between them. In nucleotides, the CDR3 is TGTGCCAGCAGTCTGGGGGGGGTGAACACTGAAGCTTTCTTT. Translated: CASSLGGVNTEAFF. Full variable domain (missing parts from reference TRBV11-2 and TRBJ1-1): EAGVAQSPRYKIIEKRQSVAFWCNPISGHATLYWYQQILGQGPKLLIQFQNNGVVDDSQLPKDRFSAERLKGVDSTLKIQPAKLEDSAVYLCASSLGGVNTEAFFGQGTRLTVV.

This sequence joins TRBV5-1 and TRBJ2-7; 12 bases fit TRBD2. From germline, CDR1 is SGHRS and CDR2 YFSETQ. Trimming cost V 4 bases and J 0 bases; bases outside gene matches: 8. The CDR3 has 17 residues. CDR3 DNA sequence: TGCGCCAGCAGCCCTAGACTAGCGGGAGAGGTCTCCTACGAGCAGTACTTC. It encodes CASSPRLAGEVSYEQYF.

CDR3 in amino acids: CASSTPQGAFTGYTF. CDR3 nucleotides: TGTGCCAGCAGCACCCCTCAGGGGGCGTTCACGGGCTACACCTTC. The chain joins TRBV4-2 to TRBJ1-2; TRBD1 matches at 8 bases. There are 15 residues in the CDR3. Germline assignment: CDR1 LGHNA and CDR2 YNFKEQ. J gave up 8 bases and V 5 bases, and 13 bases lay outside the gene matches.

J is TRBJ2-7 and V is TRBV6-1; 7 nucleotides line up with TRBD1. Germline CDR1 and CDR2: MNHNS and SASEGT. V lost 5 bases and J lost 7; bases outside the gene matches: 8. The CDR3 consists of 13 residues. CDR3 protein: CASSSKQGWEQYF. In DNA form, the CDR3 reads TGTGCCAGCAGTTCCAAACAGGGGTGGGAGCAGTACTTC.

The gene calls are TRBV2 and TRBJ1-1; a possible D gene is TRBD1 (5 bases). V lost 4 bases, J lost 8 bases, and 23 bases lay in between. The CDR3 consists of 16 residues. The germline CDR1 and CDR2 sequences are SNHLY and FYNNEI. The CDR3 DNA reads TGTGCCAGCAGTGCCGAAAGTGGCAGGGCCTCTTCGGAAGCTTTCTTT. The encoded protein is CASSAESGRASSEAFF.

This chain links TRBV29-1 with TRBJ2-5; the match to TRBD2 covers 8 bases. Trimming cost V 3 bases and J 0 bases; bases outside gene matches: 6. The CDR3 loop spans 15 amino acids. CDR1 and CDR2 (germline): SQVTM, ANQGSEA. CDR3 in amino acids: CSVDSRGGYQETQYF. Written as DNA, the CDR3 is TGCAGCGTTGACTCTCGCGGGGGGTACCAAGAGACCCAGTACTTC.

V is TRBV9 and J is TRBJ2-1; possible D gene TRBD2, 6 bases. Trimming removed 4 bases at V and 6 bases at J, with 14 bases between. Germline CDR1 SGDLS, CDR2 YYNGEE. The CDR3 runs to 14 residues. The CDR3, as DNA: TGTGCCAGCAGCAACCGACTAGGCGGCAATGAGCAGTTCTTC. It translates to CASSNRLGGNEQFF.

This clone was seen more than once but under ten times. CDR3 amino acids: CASSKGLSGNTIYF. In nucleotides, the CDR3 is TGCGCCAGCAGTAAGGGACTCTCTGGAAACACCATATATTTT. V is TRBV5-1 and J is TRBJ1-3, with D perhaps TRBD1 (5 bases). The CDR3 runs to 14 residues. Germline lookup yields CDR1 SGHRS and CDR2 YFSETQ. Trimming stripped 5 bases from V and 0 bases from J, with 9 bases between.

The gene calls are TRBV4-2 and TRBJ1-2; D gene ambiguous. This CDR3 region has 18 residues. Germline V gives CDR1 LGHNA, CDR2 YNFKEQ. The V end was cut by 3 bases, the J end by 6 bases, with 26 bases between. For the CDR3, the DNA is TGTGCCAGCAGCCACCTCTCAAGAGGGTTAGGAAGACTACATGGCTACACCTTC. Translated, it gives CASSHLSRGLGRLHGYTF.